This entry lists 32 T cell receptor beta chains sequenced from one sample in a study of cytomegalovirus exposure and HLA in healthy donors. The PCR was carried out with 60 Vbeta primers and 13 Jbeta primers. Some clones are missing from TCRdb's copy, which holds only in-frame ones; the method was immunoSEQ multiplex PCR. The sample contains 43,000 or so clones, around 60% of which appear only once. Sequencing was done on a sample of PBMCs. These receptors were obtained from a human donor in good health.

The chain couples TRBV27 to TRBJ1-6, with TRBD1 identical over 11 bases. CDR3 length equals 16 residues. Germline V gene data show CDR1 as MNHEY and CDR2 as SMNVEV (reference sequence). V trimming: 7 bases; J trimming: 10 bases; junction bases outside the gene matches: 12. The CDR3 loop reads CASTSRTGGAGSPLHF. The CDR3 coding sequence is TGTGCCAGCACTAGCAGGACAGGGGGCGCGGGGTCACCCCTCCACTTT.

The rearrangement links TRBV25-1 to TRBJ1-6, with D uncertain. Per germline, CDR1 MGHDK and CDR2 SYGVNS. V dropped 1 base and J dropped 5 bases, with 9 bases sitting between them. The CDR3 totals 15 residues. The CDR3 nucleotides are TGTGCCAGCAGTGAATTTTCCGTTAATAATTCACCCCTCCACTTT. Translated, it gives CASSEFSVNNSPLHF.

The chain joins TRBV28 to TRBJ1-5; the match to TRBD1 covers 9 bases. The CDR3 contains 15 residues. Germline-derived CDR1 and CDR2 are MDHEN and SYDVKM. Germline trimming cut 6 bases from V and 5 bases from J; bases unmatched to any gene: 8. This CDR3 reads CASRRGTGQHQPQHF. The DNA of the CDR3 is TGTGCCAGCAGACGGGGGACAGGGCAGCATCAGCCCCAGCATTTT.

V usage is TRBV7-6 and J usage is TRBJ2-3, with 8 bases matching TRBD1. The CDR3 totals 13 residues. Trimming at V came to 6 bases and at J to 6 bases, leaving 5 bases not matched to a gene. Germline V gives CDR1 SGHVS, CDR2 FNYEAQ. CDR3 region: CASSSQGVDTQYF. CDR3 in DNA: TGTGCCAGCAGTTCACAGGGGGTCGATACGCAGTATTTT.

The chain is built from TRBV7-2 and TRBJ1-2; no clear D. CDR3 length: 14 amino acids. Germline V gene lookup returns CDR1 SGHTA and CDR2 FQGNSA. Trimming stripped 1 base from V and 4 bases from J, with 10 bases between. CDR3 region: CASSLESRIYGYTF. CDR3 DNA: TGTGCCAGCAGCTTAGAGTCCAGAATCTATGGCTACACCTTC.

The chain uses TRBV5-1 and TRBJ2-4; D perhaps matches TRBD2 (5 bases). Germline CDR1 is SGHRS and CDR2 is YFSETQ. This CDR3 comprises 13 residues. Trimming left V 5 bases short and J 6 bases short, with 12 bases between. The CDR3 is CASSRELRNIQYF. In DNA, the CDR3 is TGCGCCAGCAGTAGGGAGTTAAGAAACATTCAGTACTTC.

This rearrangement joins TRBV5-4 to TRBJ2-3; a possible D gene is TRBD2 (5 bases). The CDR3 length is 15 residues. Germline V gives CDR1 SGHNT, CDR2 YYREEE (reference sequence). Trimming stripped 1 base from V and 1 base from J, with 10 bases between. The CDR3 coding sequence is TGTGCCAGCAGCTTGAGCGGCAGTCGCACAGATACGCAGTATTTT. Amino acid sequence: CASSLSGSRTDTQYF.

This CDR3 is CASSRQGFENTIYF. CDR3 coding DNA: TGTGCCAGTAGCCGACAGGGTTTCGAAAACACCATATATTTT. V usage is TRBV19 and J usage is TRBJ1-3; 7 bases fit TRBD1. The CDR3 spans 14 residues. V was clipped by 6 bases and J by 6 bases; unmatched bases: 8. Germline V gene sequence: CDR1 LNHDA, CDR2 SQIVND (reference sequence).

The chain employs TRBV4-3 and TRBJ1-5; 7 bases match TRBD1. J lost 2 bases, V lost 3 bases, and 10 bases had no gene match. The CDR3 length is 17 residues. CDR1 is LGHNA and CDR2 is YSLEER in the germline V gene. The CDR3 sequence is CASSQDRATGGNQPQHF. CDR3 in DNA: TGCGCCAGCAGCCAGGACCGCGCTACAGGGGGCAATCAGCCCCAGCATTTT.

This clone was observed a handful of times. This chain links TRBV5-1 with TRBJ2-5; D possibly corresponds to TRBD2 (6 bases). Trimming shortened V by 0 bases and J by 4 bases, and 16 bases separated the two germline ends. Germline loops: CDR1 SGHRS, CDR2 YFSETQ. The CDR3 covers 16 residues. CDR3 residues: CASSLAPGSNGETQYF. The DNA for the CDR3 is TGCGCCAGCAGCTTGGCGCCCGGGAGCAATGGAGAGACCCAGTACTTC.

The chain couples TRBV5-6 to TRBJ1-2; D is ambiguous. CDR3 length: 13 amino acids. The germline V gene has CDR1 SGHDT and CDR2 YYEEEE. Trimming removed 1 base at V and 3 bases at J, with 7 bases between. CDR3 DNA: TGTGCCAGCAGCTTGAATATAGACTATGGCTACACCTTC. This gives the protein CASSLNIDYGYTF.

This chain uses TRBV5-6 with TRBJ1-2, with 9 bases that match TRBD1. Germline V lookup: CDR1 SGHDT, CDR2 YYEEEE. The CDR3 sequence is 17 residues long. Losses at the gene ends were 5 bases for V and 2 bases for J; bases not matched to a gene: 13. CDR3 protein: CASSEAEQGAKNYGYTF. For the CDR3, the DNA is TGTGCCAGCAGTGAGGCCGAACAGGGGGCTAAGAACTATGGCTACACCTTC.

J is TRBJ2-7 and V is TRBV27; TRBD1 matches 12 bases. The J segment lost 7 bases and the V segment lost 8 bases, leaving 6 bases of the junction unmatched. The CDR3 length is 13 residues. Germline V gene lookup returns CDR1 MNHEY and CDR2 SMNVEV (reference sequence). The CDR3 DNA reads as TGTGCCAGCCGGGACAGGGGGCCGCAAGAGCAGTACTTC. Translating gives CASRDRGPQEQYF.

The genes are TRBV18 and TRBJ1-1; TRBD1 agrees at 8 bases. V lost 2 bases and J lost 4; bases outside the gene matches: 6. In germline, CDR1 is KGHSH, CDR2 LQKENI. The CDR3 is made up of 15 amino acids. CDR3 nucleotides: TGTGCCAGCTCACCAGTAGACAGGGGAGGCACTGAAGCTTTCTTT. Its translation: CASSPVDRGGTEAFF.

This clone was picked up a small number of times. The CDR3: CASSSAPRQGEAFF. DNA for the CDR3: TGTGCCAGCAGCTCAGCCCCTCGCCAGGGTGAAGCTTTCTTT. The chain couples TRBV7-2 to TRBJ1-1; TRBD1 might be the D (5 bases). The CDR3 runs 14 residues. Germline lookup yields CDR1 SGHTA and CDR2 FQGNSA. V lost 4 bases and J lost 7, with 16 bases in between.

As concerns this clone: The junction does not match germline at one end; this may be a read error. CDR3 sequence: CASSPGASGGRTQYF. DNA of the CDR3: TGTGCTAGCAGCCCGGGGGCTAGCGGTGGAAGGACCCAGTACTTC. The J gene is TRBJ2-5, the V gene TRBV7-7; TRBD2 is a possible D gene (7 bases). The germline CDR1 and CDR2 sequences are SSHAT and FNYEAQ (reference sequence). The CDR3 spans 15 residues.

This clone has just a few counts. The J gene is TRBJ1-2, the V gene TRBV7-2; 7 bases are shared with TRBD1. The CDR3 loop spans 15 amino acids. CDR1 and CDR2 from the germline V gene are SGHTA and FQGNSA. Unmatched junction bases numbered 6, after V lost 5 bases and J lost 0 bases. CDR3 sequence: CASSTTGVSNYGYTF. CDR3 bases: TGTGCCAGCAGCACTACAGGGGTTTCTAACTATGGCTACACCTTC.

The chain has TRBV7-2 and TRBJ1-2, with TRBD1 matching over 8 bases. CDR3 length: 15 residues. In germline, CDR1 is SGHTA, CDR2 FQGNSA. The ends lost 5 bases at V and 4 bases at J; junction bases unmatched: 9. CDR3 sequence (DNA): TGTGCCAGCAGCCTCCGACAGGGGTTTTCCTATGGCTACACCTTC. This sequence encodes CASSLRQGFSYGYTF.

The sample holds a few counts of this clone. The chain uses TRBV29-1 and TRBJ1-1, with TRBD1 matching 7 bases. The V gene end was trimmed by 6 bases and the J gene end by 7 bases; junction bases not matched to a gene: 8. CDR1 is SQVTM and CDR2 is ANQGSEA in the germline V gene. The CDR3 extends over 12 amino acids. Written as DNA, the CDR3 is TGCAGCGTGGGGGGACAGACGGATGAAGCTTTCTTT. The encoded protein is CSVGGQTDEAFF.

Worth noting for this clone: The identical CDR3 is also encoded by other nucleotide sequences in the sample. The genes are TRBV11-3 and TRBJ2-7, with D possibly matching TRBD1 (6 bases). Trimming removed 3 bases at V and 6 bases at J, with 9 bases between. The CDR3 contains 12 residues. Germline CDR1 is SGHNT and CDR2 is YENEEA. The CDR3 nucleotides read TGTGCCAGCAGCTTCAGGGGATCCGAGCAGTACTTC. Its translation: CASSFRGSEQYF.

V usage is TRBV7-2 and J usage is TRBJ1-3; D not certain. Germline V gives CDR1 SGHTA, CDR2 FQGNSA. The V gene lost 5 bases and the J gene lost 4 bases, with 15 bases spanning the gap. This CDR3 contains 15 residues. The CDR3 sequence is CASSQMRALGNTIYF. In DNA form, the CDR3 reads TGTGCCAGCAGCCAGATGAGGGCGTTGGGAAACACCATATATTTT.

V is TRBV14 and J is TRBJ2-1; 11 nucleotides agree with TRBD2. Germline CDR1 SGHDN, CDR2 FVKESK. This CDR3 comprises 15 residues. With 6 bases clipped from V and 8 bases from J, the junction kept 9 bases outside the gene matches. In nucleotides, the CDR3 is TGTGCCAGCAGGTTAGCGGGGGGGCCCCCCCATGAGCAGTTCTTC. It yields the protein CASRLAGGPPHEQFF. The full variable domain, in which reference TRBV14 and TRBJ2-1 provide the parts outside the CDR3, is EAGVTQFPSHSVIEKGQTVTLRCDPISGHDNLYWYRRVMGKEIKFLLHFVKESKQDESGMPNNRFLAERTGGTYSTLKVQPAELEDSGVYFCASRLAGGPPHEQFFGPGTRLTVL.

This clone has just a few counts. The chain combines TRBV10-3 with TRBJ1-5; tentatively, D is TRBD1 (6 bases). CDR1 and CDR2 from the germline V gene are ENHRY and SYGVKD. The CDR3 length is 15 residues. The germline V and J ends were trimmed by 3 bases and 3 bases, with 12 bases remaining between them. The CDR3 protein is CAISDGRGNNQPQHF. The CDR3 DNA reads TGTGCCATCAGTGATGGCAGGGGAAACAATCAGCCCCAGCATTTT.

This rearrangement joins TRBV5-1 to TRBJ2-4; D gene unclear. V was trimmed by 1 base and J by 6 bases, leaving 11 bases between them. This CDR3 spans 14 amino acids. Germline CDR1 SGHRS, CDR2 YFSETQ. CDR3 amino acids: CASSLSGLPNIQYF. CDR3 sequence (DNA): TGCGCCAGCAGCTTGTCCGGGTTGCCAAACATTCAGTACTTC.

The chain recombines TRBV6-5 with TRBJ1-1; unclear D gene. The germline V gene has CDR1 MNHEY and CDR2 SVGAGI. There are 15 residues in the CDR3. Deletions cut 5 bases from V and 5 bases from J, with 18 bases between. Here the CDR3 DNA reads TGTGCCAGCAGTCGGACTTCGACGGTACGTACTGAAGCTTTCTTT. It specifies CASSRTSTVRTEAFF.

The chain joins TRBV27 to TRBJ1-6, with 7 positions matching TRBD1. Germline lookup yields CDR1 MNHEY and CDR2 SMNVEV (reference sequence). With V trimmed by 2 bases and J by 3 bases, 1 base remained unmatched. CDR3 length equals 15 residues. The CDR3 sequence is CASSLGDSYNSPLHF. The CDR3 region has the DNA TGTGCCAGCAGTTTAGGGGACAGCTATAATTCACCCCTCCACTTT.

The chain uses TRBV11-2 and TRBJ2-7; 9 nucleotides agree with TRBD2. Germline V CDR1 and CDR2: SGHAT, FQNNGV. The CDR3 loop spans 14 amino acids. V lost 5 bases to trimming and J lost 6 bases; unmatched junction nucleotides: 8. The CDR3, as DNA: TGTGCCAGCAGCCCCAGCGGGGGGACGAGCGAGCAGTACTTC. Translating gives CASSPSGGTSEQYF. The full variable domain, rest sourced from reference TRBV11-2 and TRBJ2-7, is EAGVAQSPRYKIIEKRQSVAFWCNPISGHATLYWYQQILGQGPKLLIQFQNNGVVDDSQLPKDRFSAERLKGVDSTLKIQPAKLEDSAVYLCASSPSGGTSEQYFGPGTRLTVT.

This sequence joins TRBV7-2 and TRBJ1-5; TRBD1 is a possible D gene (6 bases). V was pared by 5 bases and J by 7 bases, with 12 bases between. The CDR3 is made up of 13 amino acids. Germline values: CDR1 SGHTA, CDR2 FQGNSA. The CDR3 bases are TGTGCCAGCAGCACAGGGCAAAAACAGCCCCAGCATTTT. It codes for CASSTGQKQPQHF.

This clone was picked up a small number of times. The CDR3 region is CASSIQNYGYTF. DNA for the CDR3: TGTGCCAGCAGCATACAGAACTATGGCTACACCTTC. The chain couples TRBV7-2 to TRBJ1-2; no firm D call. CDR1 is SGHTA, CDR2 FQGNSA, per germline. The V gene lost 5 bases and the J gene lost 2 bases, with 6 bases spanning the gap. The CDR3 length is 12 residues.

This chain links TRBV9 with TRBJ1-1; D might be TRBD1 (5 bases). V gave up 3 bases and J gave up 6 bases, with 12 bases separating them. Germline lookup yields CDR1 SGDLS and CDR2 YYNGEE. The CDR3 totals 13 residues. The CDR3 loop reads CASSAGGYPEAFF. Here the CDR3 DNA reads TGTGCCAGCAGCGCCGGGGGGTACCCTGAAGCTTTCTTT.

The table lists this clone with a count of one. The J gene is TRBJ2-1, the V gene TRBV19; TRBD2 might be the D (6 bases). CDR3 length equals 10 residues. V was cut by 4 bases and J by 15 bases, with 10 bases left in between. Germline CDR1 LNHDA, CDR2 SQIVND (reference sequence). The CDR3 DNA reads as TGTGCCAGTAGTAAGGAGGGCTGGTTCTTC. It translates to CASSKEGWFF.

V usage is TRBV7-9 and J usage is TRBJ2-1; tentative D call: TRBD1 (7 bases). Germline loops: CDR1 SEHNR, CDR2 FQNEAQ (reference sequence). CDR3 size: 17 residues. V was cut by 1 base and J by 1 base, with 14 bases left in between. CDR3 DNA sequence: TGTGCCAGCAGCTTAGTTTCAGGGGGGCTTTCCTACAATGAGCAGTTCTTC. It specifies CASSLVSGGLSYNEQFF.